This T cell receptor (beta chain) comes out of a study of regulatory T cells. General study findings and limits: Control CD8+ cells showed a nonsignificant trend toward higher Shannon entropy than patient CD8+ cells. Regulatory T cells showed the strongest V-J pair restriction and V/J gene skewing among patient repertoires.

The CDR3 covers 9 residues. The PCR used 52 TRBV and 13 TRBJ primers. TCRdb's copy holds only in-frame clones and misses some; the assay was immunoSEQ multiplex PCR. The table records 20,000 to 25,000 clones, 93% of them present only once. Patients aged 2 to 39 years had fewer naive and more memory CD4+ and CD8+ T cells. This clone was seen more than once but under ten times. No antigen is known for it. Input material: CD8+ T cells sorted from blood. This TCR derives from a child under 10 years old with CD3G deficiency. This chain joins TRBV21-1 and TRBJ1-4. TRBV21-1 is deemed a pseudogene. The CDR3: CASSKKLFF. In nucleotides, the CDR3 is TGTGCCAGCAGCAAAAAACTGTTTTTT.